This T cell receptor beta chain appears in the sequencing data of a study of blood T cell repertoires in COVID-19. Across the whole study: COVID-19 samples, acute and convalescent, were from the United States, Italy and Spain. The analysed material was cDNA or gDNA that came from T cells, B-cell-depleted T cells, or PBMCs.

In the authors' methods: Using reference gene primer amplification, nucleated cell counts were estimated. Method: immunoSEQ multiplex PCR; TCRdb's copy keeps in-frame clones and lacks some. The V and J calls and clone size are taken from that table; D and trimming were inferred from the DNA. The data hold 150,000 to 200,000 clones, with roughly 82% observed a single time. CDR3 length: 16 amino acids. V dropped 0 bases and J dropped 2; count of bases not matched to a gene: 5. Germline CDR1 reads LNHNV; CDR2 reads YYDKDF (reference sequence). The V call is TRBV15, the J call TRBJ2-5; 8 bases map to TRBD2. Specimen: peripheral blood. This clonotype was obtained from a woman between 65 and 79 years old with acute or convalescent COVID-19. CDR3 sequence: CATSREREAPQETQYF. The CDR3 DNA is TGTGCCACCAGCAGAGAGCGGGAGGCACCTCAAGAGACCCAGTACTTC.